The next 3 T cell receptor beta chains were all read from a single sample in a study of siplizumab effects on memory and regulatory T cells. Repertoires were generated with immunoSEQ multiplex PCR, while TCRdb's copy carries only in-frame clones and drops some. The sample records more than 85,000 clones, approximately 94% being singletons. Material: CD4+ T cells sorted from blood. All receptors come from a human donor in good health.

The chain carries TRBV10-2 and TRBJ2-7, with D perhaps matching TRBD1 (6 bases). There are 14 residues in the CDR3. Germline V gives CDR1 WSHSY, CDR2 SAAADI. The V end lost 0 bases, the J end lost 7 bases, and 13 bases lay between the germline ends. The CDR3 nucleotides read TGCGCCAGCAGTGAGTCGGGGGCCTATGAAGAGCAGTACTTC. Its protein is CASSESGAYEEQYF.

This sequence joins TRBV5-1 and TRBJ2-5; TRBD2 aligns across 9 bases. The CDR3 runs 16 residues. V shed 0 bases, J shed 0 bases, and the junction held 3 bases outside the gene matches. Germline-derived CDR1 and CDR2 are SGHRS and YFSETQ. The CDR3 region is CASSLAAGGDQETQYF. The CDR3 bases are TGCGCCAGCAGCTTGGCGGCGGGGGGGGACCAAGAGACCCAGTACTTC.

The chain carries TRBV2 and TRBJ1-3; perhaps TRBD1 as D (6 bases). Germline V gene lookup returns CDR1 SNHLY and CDR2 FYNNEI. Trimming pared 5 bases from V and 0 bases from J, leaving 14 bases between. CDR3 size: 16 residues. CDR3 amino acids: CASSPIGQSSGNTIYF. The CDR3 region has the DNA TGTGCCAGCAGTCCAATAGGACAGAGCTCTGGAAACACCATATATTTT.